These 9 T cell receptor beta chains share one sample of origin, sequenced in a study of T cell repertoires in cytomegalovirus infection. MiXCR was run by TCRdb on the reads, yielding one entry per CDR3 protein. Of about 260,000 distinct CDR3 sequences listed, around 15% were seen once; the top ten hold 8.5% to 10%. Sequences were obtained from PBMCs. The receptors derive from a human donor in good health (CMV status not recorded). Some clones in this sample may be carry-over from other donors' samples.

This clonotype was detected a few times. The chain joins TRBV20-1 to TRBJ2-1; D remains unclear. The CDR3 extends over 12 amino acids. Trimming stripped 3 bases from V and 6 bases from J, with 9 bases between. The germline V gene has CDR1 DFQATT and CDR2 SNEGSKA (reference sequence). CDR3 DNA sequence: TGCAGTGCTAGCCTTGACCTCAATGAGCAGTTCTTC. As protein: CSASLDLNEQFF.

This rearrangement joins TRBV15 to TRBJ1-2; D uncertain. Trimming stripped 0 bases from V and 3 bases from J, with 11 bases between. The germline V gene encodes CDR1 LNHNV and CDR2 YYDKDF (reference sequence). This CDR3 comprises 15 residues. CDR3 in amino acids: CATSRDLQYHYGYTF. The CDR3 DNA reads TGTGCCACCAGCAGAGATCTGCAGTACCACTATGGCTACACCTTC.

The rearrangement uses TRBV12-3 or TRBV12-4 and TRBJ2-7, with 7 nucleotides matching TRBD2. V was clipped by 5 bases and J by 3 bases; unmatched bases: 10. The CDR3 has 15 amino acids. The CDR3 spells CASSVIRGRDYEQYF. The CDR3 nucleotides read TGTGCCAGCAGTGTAATCCGGGGGAGGGACTACGAGCAGTACTTC.

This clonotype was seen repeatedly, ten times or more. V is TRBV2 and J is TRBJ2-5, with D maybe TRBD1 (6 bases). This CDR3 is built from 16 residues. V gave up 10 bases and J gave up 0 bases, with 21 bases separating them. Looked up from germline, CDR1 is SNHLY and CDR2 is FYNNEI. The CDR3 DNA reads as TGTGCCACTTACCCTTTCTACCGGGACAACCAAGAGACCCAGTACTTC. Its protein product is CATYPFYRDNQETQYF. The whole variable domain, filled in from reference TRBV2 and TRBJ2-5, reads EPEVTQTPSHQVTQMGQEVILRCVPISNHLYFYWYRQILGQKVEFLVSFYNNEISEKSEIFDDQFSVERPDGSNFTLKIRSTKLEDSAMYFCATYPFYRDNQETQYFGPGTRLLVL.

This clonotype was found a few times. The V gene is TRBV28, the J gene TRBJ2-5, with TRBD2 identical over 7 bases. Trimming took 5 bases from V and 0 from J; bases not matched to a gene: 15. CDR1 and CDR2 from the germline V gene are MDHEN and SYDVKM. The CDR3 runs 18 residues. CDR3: CASSPFPGRTSDQETQYF. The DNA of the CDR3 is TGTGCCAGCAGTCCGTTCCCCGGCCGAACTAGCGACCAAGAGACCCAGTACTTC.

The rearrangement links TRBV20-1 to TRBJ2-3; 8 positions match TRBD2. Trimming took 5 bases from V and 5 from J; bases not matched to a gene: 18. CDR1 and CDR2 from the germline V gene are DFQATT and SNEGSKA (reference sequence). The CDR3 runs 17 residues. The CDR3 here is CSASIRLALLGEDTQYF. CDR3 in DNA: TGCAGTGCTTCTATCAGACTAGCGCTCCTAGGAGAAGATACGCAGTATTTT.

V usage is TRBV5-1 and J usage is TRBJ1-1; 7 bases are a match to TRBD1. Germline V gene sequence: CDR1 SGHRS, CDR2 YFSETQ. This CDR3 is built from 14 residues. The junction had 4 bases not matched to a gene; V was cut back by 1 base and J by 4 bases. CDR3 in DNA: TGCGCCAGCAGCTTGCGGACAGGCACCACTGAAGCTTTCTTT. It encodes CASSLRTGTTEAFF.

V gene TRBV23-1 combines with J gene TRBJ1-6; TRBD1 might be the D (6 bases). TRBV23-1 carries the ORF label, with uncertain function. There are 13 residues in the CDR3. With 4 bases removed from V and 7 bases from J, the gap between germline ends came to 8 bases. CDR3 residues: CASSRGANSPLHF. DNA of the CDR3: TGCGCCAGCAGTCGGGGGGCCAATTCACCCCTCCACTTT.

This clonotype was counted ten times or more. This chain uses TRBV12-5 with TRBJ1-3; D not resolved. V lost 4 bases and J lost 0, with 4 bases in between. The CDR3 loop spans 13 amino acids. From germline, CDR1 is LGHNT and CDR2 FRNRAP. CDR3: CASGYGSGNTIYF. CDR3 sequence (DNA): TGTGCTAGTGGTTACGGCTCTGGAAACACCATATATTTT.